The rows below give T cell receptor beta chains drawn from one sample of a study of T-cell reconstitution after alpha-beta-depleted transplantation in children. A single record per CDR3 protein comes from TCRdb applying MiXCR to the PCR reads. The sample contains about 1,000,000 distinct CDR3 sequences, roughly 29% of which appear only once. This sample comprised PBMCs, mostly from graft donor cells, obtained 360 days after TCRalphabeta/CD19-depleted stem cell transplant. The receptor set was obtained from a boy in the first two years of life who had a stem cell transplant for SCID, so the T cells may come from the graft donor. The CDR3 runs from the conserved cysteine through the conserved F or W. Each record gives: J gene, CDR3 length, D gene, clone size, V gene, CDR3 protein. A D gene is named only where the DNA matches it firmly. Where a row states a size, it is once, few, many or the class of an expanded clone; other rows omit it.

>TRBJ2-7|15|TRBD1|.|TRBV6-5
CASSYAGTGNYEQYF
>TRBJ1-4|13|.|many|TRBV4-1
CASSPGVSEKLFF
>TRBJ1-3|16|.|few|TRBV4-2
CASSASPGTGGNTIYF
>TRBJ2-2|12|.|few|TRBV10-3
CAISGTAGELFF
>TRBJ1-1|14|.|.|TRBV3-1
CASSQTDRNTEAFF
>TRBJ1-2|15|TRBD1|.|TRBV7-2
CASSYRDRVTGGYTF
>TRBJ1-5|15|.|.|TRBV6-5
CASSYSAGGNQPQHF
>TRBJ2-1|19|TRBD2|once|TRBV12-3/TRBV12-4
CASSGSGTTLRSSYNEQFF
>TRBJ2-2|13|.|.|TRBV19
CASSIGEAGELFF
>TRBJ2-1|15|TRBD2|.|TRBV4-3
CSSSLRLAGYNEQFF
>TRBJ1-6|14|.|few|TRBV7-9
CASSYSTDGSPLHF
>TRBJ2-7|15|.|few|TRBV10-3
CAIGGRRPDPYEQYF
>TRBJ2-3|13|.|many|TRBV7-6
CASSLARVATQYF
>TRBJ2-5|15|TRBD1|.|TRBV4-1
CASSQDRGHQETQYF
>TRBJ2-7|14|.|few|TRBV5-1
CASSPRSTGDEQYF
>TRBJ2-7|13|TRBD1|many|TRBV29-1
CSVGTGVGYEQYF
>TRBJ2-7|15|.|few|TRBV3-1
CASSPTAQHTYEQYF
>TRBJ2-7|15|TRBD1|many|TRBV12-3/TRBV12-4
CASSPRTGGSYEQYF
>TRBJ2-1|15|.|few|TRBV7-3
CASSLEGGAHNEQFF
>TRBJ2-5|15|.|.|TRBV28
CASSFRPSYQETQYF